This TCR beta chain emerged from a study of blood T cell repertoires in COVID-19. V shed 4 bases, J shed 2 bases, and the junction held 1 base outside the gene matches. The CDR3 totals 15 residues. The germline CDR1 and CDR2 sequences are MNHNY and SVGAGI (reference sequence). TCRdb keeps only in-frame clones here, not all; method: immunoSEQ multiplex PCR. The data contain more than 150,000 clones, approximately 90% of them singletons. The sequence was collected from a man aged 50-60 years with acute or convalescent COVID-19. This chain links TRBV6-6 with TRBJ1-3; TRBD1 matches at 11 bases. Source material: peripheral blood. The CDR3 DNA reads TGTGCCAGCAGTTGGGACAGGGGGACTGGAAACACCATATATTTT. It codes for CASSWDRGTGNTIYF.